One sample yielded the 16 T cell receptor beta chains listed below, sequenced in a study of Graves' ophthalmopathy and Graves' hyperthyroidism. RNA served as the template for amplifying TCR beta CDR3 regions. Second-round multiplex PCR came after a first-round RT-PCR that employed HTBI primers. TCRdb re-analysed the multiplex PCR reads in MiXCR, keeping a single row per CDR3 protein. The data show almost 750,000 distinct CDR3 sequences, 40% seen once. Sequenced material: peripheral blood. These receptor sequences come from an adult man with Graves' ophthalmopathy.

This clonotype was seen only a few times. Here the CDR3 reads CASSLLTGDEQYF. DNA for the CDR3: TGTGCCAGCAGCTTATTAACAGGGGACGAGCAGTACTTC. J is TRBJ2-7 and V is TRBV7-6; 7 bases map to TRBD1. Germline CDR1 reads SGHVS; CDR2 reads FNYEAQ. The ends lost 2 bases at V and 5 bases at J; junction bases unmatched: 3. This CDR3 is built from 13 residues.

This clonotype was counted a few times. This chain joins TRBV2 and TRBJ2-7, with D possibly being TRBD1 (6 bases). The CDR3 consists of 14 residues. Deletions cut 6 bases from V and 0 bases from J, with 12 bases between. Germline-derived CDR1 and CDR2 are SNHLY and FYNNEI. The CDR3 spells CASSPRTASYEQYF. In DNA form, the CDR3 reads TGTGCCAGCAGCCCCCGGACAGCCTCCTACGAGCAGTACTTC.

J is TRBJ1-1 and V is TRBV7-9, with TRBD1 matching 7 bases. With V trimmed by 3 bases and J by 10 bases, 8 bases remained unmatched. CDR3 size: 13 residues. Germline assignment: CDR1 SEHNR and CDR2 FQNEAQ (reference sequence). CDR3 sequence: CASSFRQGPAAFF. In DNA, the CDR3 is TGTGCCAGCAGCTTCCGACAGGGCCCCGCAGCTTTCTTT.

For this clonotype: An end of the junction does not agree with germline; a read error may underlie this. V usage is TRBV25-1 and J usage is TRBJ2-2; possibly TRBD1 for D (5 bases). The CDR3 extends over 14 amino acids. Germline CDR1 and CDR2: MGHDK and SYGVNS. The CDR3 coding sequence is TGTGCCATCAGTACCCAGGGTAGCACCGGGGAGCTGTTTTTT. Translated, it gives CAISTQGSTGELFF.

This chain connects TRBV4-1 to TRBJ1-1; 9 bases match TRBD1. Germline CDR1 MGHRA, CDR2 YSYEKL. This CDR3 is built from 15 residues. The V gene end was trimmed by 2 bases and the J gene end by 8 bases; junction bases not matched to a gene: 9. As DNA, the CDR3 is TGCGCCAGCAGCCAACCGACAGGGGGTTCCGAGGAAGCTTTCTTT. Translating it yields CASSQPTGGSEEAFF.

This clonotype came up a few times. V gene TRBV20-1 combines with J gene TRBJ2-5, with D perhaps TRBD1 or TRBD2 (6 bases each). V was cut by 5 bases and J by 0 bases, with 13 bases left in between. CDR1 and CDR2 from the germline V gene are DFQATT and SNEGSKA (reference sequence). This CDR3 region has 14 residues. The CDR3 DNA reads TGCAGTGCTGATGGGGGGCCAAACCAAGAGACCCAGTACTTC. This codes for CSADGGPNQETQYF.

The rearrangement joins TRBV19 to TRBJ2-3, with D unclear. Germline CDR1 reads LNHDA; CDR2 reads SQIVND (reference sequence). This CDR3 has 14 residues. V gave up 6 bases and J gave up 0 bases, with 10 bases separating them. In DNA, the CDR3 is TGTGCCAGTAGGGACGGGCCTAGCACAGATACGCAGTATTTT. This sequence encodes CASRDGPSTDTQYF.

This clonotype was seen a handful of times. The genes are TRBV7-6 and TRBJ2-7, with D possibly TRBD2 on 6 matching bases. V shed 0 bases and J shed 0 bases, with 12 bases lying between them. Per the germline V gene, CDR1 is SGHVS and CDR2 is FNYEAQ. The CDR3 runs to 16 residues. CDR3: CASSLADGGASYEQYF. Here the CDR3 DNA reads TGTGCCAGCAGCTTAGCGGACGGGGGAGCCTCCTACGAGCAGTACTTC.

Notes on this clonotype: This could be a read error, since a much larger clone is one nucleotide away. V gene TRBV7-9 combines with J gene TRBJ2-7; possible D gene TRBD1, 6 bases. V was trimmed by 5 bases and J by 7 bases, leaving 12 bases between them. The CDR3 is made up of 12 amino acids. The germline V gene has CDR1 SEHNR and CDR2 FQNEAQ (reference sequence). The CDR3 DNA reads TGTGCCAGCAGCCCGGACAGCTTTGAGCAGTACTTC. Amino acid sequence: CASSPDSFEQYF. The whole variable domain, remainder taken from reference TRBV7-9 and TRBJ2-7, is DTGVSQNPRHKITKRGQNVTFRCDPISEHNRLYWYRQTLGQGPEFLTYFQNEAQLEKSRLLSDRFSAERPKGSFSTLEIQRTEQGDSAMYLCASSPDSFEQYFGPGTRLTVT.

The chain has TRBV19 and TRBJ2-5, with 11 bases that match TRBD1. After removal of 3 bases from V and 10 bases from J, the junction contained 1 base not matched to a gene. Looked up from germline, CDR1 is LNHDA and CDR2 is SQIVND (reference sequence). The CDR3 contains 12 residues. Here the CDR3 reads CASSMGTGGQYF. In nucleotides, the CDR3 is TGTGCCAGTAGTATGGGGACAGGGGGCCAGTACTTC. Using reference TRBV19 and TRBJ2-5 for the parts outside the CDR3, the full variable domain is DGGITQSPKYLFRKEGQNVTLSCEQNLNHDAMYWYRQDPGQGLRLIYYSQIVNDFQKGDIAEGYSVSREKKESFPLTVTSAQKNPTAFYLCASSMGTGGQYFGPGTRLLVL.

With respect to this clonotype: This may arise from a read error, as a much more abundant clone is one base away. This chain connects TRBV29-1 to TRBJ2-2, with D possibly matching TRBD2 (5 bases). This CDR3 contains 13 residues. Germline loops: CDR1 SQVTM, CDR2 ANQGSEA. The CDR3 protein is CSVESRNTGELVF. In DNA form, the CDR3 reads TGCAGCGTTGAGTCGCGCAACACCGGGGAGCTGGTTTTT.

The rearrangement links TRBV15 to TRBJ1-2; D unresolved. The CDR3 sequence is 16 residues long. CDR1 and CDR2 from the germline V gene are LNHNV and YYDKDF (reference sequence). V dropped 3 bases and J dropped 8 bases, with 22 bases sitting between them. The CDR3 is CATSSDTARATGGYTF. CDR3 sequence (DNA): TGTGCCACCAGCAGTGATACCGCCCGTGCGACGGGGGGCTACACCTTC. The variable domain in full, with the rest retrieved from reference TRBV15 and TRBJ1-2, is DAMVIQNPRYQVTQFGKPVTLSCSQTLNHNVMYWYQQKSSQAPKLLFHYYDKDFNNEADTPDNFQSRRPNTSFCFLDIRSPGLGDTAMYLCATSSDTARATGGYTFGSGTRLTVV.

Concerning this clonotype itself: Just one base apart from a much larger clone, this may be a read error. This chain uses TRBV7-9 with TRBJ1-1; D gene uncertain. V was trimmed by 3 bases and J by 8 bases, leaving 4 bases between them. The CDR3 contains 10 residues. Germline CDR1 is SEHNR and CDR2 is FQNEAQ (reference sequence). The CDR3 DNA reads TGTGCCAGCAGCTTCCGGGAAGCTTTCTTT. Amino acids: CASSFREAFF.

The chain is built from TRBV24-1 and TRBJ1-1; 7 bases are a match to TRBD1. The V segment lost 5 bases and the J segment 5 bases; nucleotides outside the gene matches: 4. The CDR3 extends over 13 amino acids. Germline loops: CDR1 KGHDR, CDR2 SFDVKD. The CDR3: CATSGQGGTEAFF. CDR3 DNA sequence: TGTGCCACCAGTGGGCAGGGGGGAACTGAAGCTTTCTTT.

Note on this clonotype: Since a much larger clone is just one base distant, this may be a read error. The rearrangement links TRBV19 to TRBJ1-2; the D is unclear. Between the trimmed V and J ends, which lost 7 bases and 4 bases, there was a span of 10 bases. Germline-derived CDR1 and CDR2 are LNHDA and SQIVND (reference sequence). The CDR3 length is 12 residues. CDR3 loop: CASNEKAYGYTF. The CDR3 DNA is TGTGCCAGTAATGAGAAAGCCTATGGCTACACCTTC. The full variable domain, completed using reference TRBV19 and TRBJ1-2, is DGGITQSPKYLFRKEGQNVTLSCEQNLNHDAMYWYRQDPGQGLRLIYYSQIVNDFQKGDIAEGYSVSREKKESFPLTVTSAQKNPTAFYLCASNEKAYGYTFGSGTRLTVV.

The chain links TRBV7-2 to TRBJ2-5; D gene ambiguous. Germline loops: CDR1 SGHTA, CDR2 FQGNSA. This CDR3 is 13 amino acids long. V was cut by 10 bases and J by 2 bases, with 14 bases left in between. CDR3 coding DNA: TGTGCCACCCCTCCCCCAGCTCAAGAGACCCAGTACTTC. This encodes CATPPPAQETQYF.